The rows below give T cell receptor beta chains drawn from one sample of a study of blood T cell repertoires in COVID-19. Method: immunoSEQ multiplex PCR; TCRdb's copy keeps in-frame clones and lacks some. The sample carries 140,000 to 150,000 clones, roughly 90% recorded once. The sequenced sample consisted of PBMCs or T cells enriched from blood (not recorded which). The receptors come from a woman in her thirties with acute COVID-19. Each CDR3 is given with its conserved first and last residue. A D gene is named only where the DNA matches it firmly. Some rows have no size entry. The others give once, few or many, or a class for an expanded clone.

cdr3_nt cdr3_aa d_call clone_size j_call v_call
TGTGCCAGCAGCTTCGGGGAGTGGGCCACCTACGAGCAGTACTTC CASSFGEWATYEQYF NA NA TRBJ2-7 TRBV7-9
TGTGCCAGCAGTTCCCTTGGGACAGTCTATGGCTACACCTTC CASSSLGTVYGYTF TRBD1 NA TRBJ1-2 TRBV27
TGTGCCAGCAGCAAACCCCCCACCCTCTCGAAATCCGACACAGGGGGTGGCGAAAAACTGTTTTTT CASSKPPTLSKSDTGGGEKLFF NA NA TRBJ1-4 TRBV21-1
TGTGCCAGCAGTATGATTGGAGGGGATGAGCAGTTCTTC CASSMIGGDEQFF NA NA TRBJ2-1 TRBV12-3/TRBV12-4
TGTGCCAGCAGTTTAACCGGGACAGACTACGAGCAGTACTTC CASSLTGTDYEQYF TRBD1 NA TRBJ2-7 TRBV28
TGTGCCAGCAGCTTAGGGTCGTCACAGGTCAATCAGCCCCAGCATTTT CASSLGSSQVNQPQHF NA NA TRBJ1-5 TRBV7-8
TGTGCCAGCAGGGAACGTAGCGCTTCGAGCGACCAGTACTTC CASRERSASSDQYF NA NA TRBJ2-5 TRBV6-6
TGTGCCAGCAGTGTCCTAACAACTTCAGGGGGATATAGCAATCAGCCCCAGCATTTT CASSVLTTSGGYSNQPQHF TRBD1 NA TRBJ1-5 TRBV2
TGTGCCAGCAGCCCCGGGACAGCCACTGAAGCTTTCTTT CASSPGTATEAFF TRBD1 NA TRBJ1-1 TRBV11-3
TGTGCCAGTAGTAATGTCAGCGGGAGTCGGACAGATACGCAGTATTTT CASSNVSGSRTDTQYF TRBD2 NA TRBJ2-3 TRBV19
TGTGCCAGCAGTTTTGAGCACTCTGGGGCCAACGTCCTGACTTTC CASSFEHSGANVLTF NA few TRBJ2-6 TRBV28
TGTGCCAGCAAAACAGGCATGAACACTGAAGCTTTCTTT CASKTGMNTEAFF NA once TRBJ1-1 TRBV2
TGCAGTGCTAGTAAGAGCGAGCAGTACTTC CSASKSEQYF NA once TRBJ2-7 TRBV20-1
TGTGCCAGCAGCTTCGGGTACAATGAGCAGTTCTTC CASSFGYNEQFF NA NA TRBJ2-1 TRBV7-9
TGTGCCACCAAGGGACAGGGGGAAAACACCATATATTTT CATKGQGENTIYF TRBD1 NA TRBJ1-3 TRBV24-1
TGTGCCAGCAGCCCTCCCTTGGGGGGTGAGCAGTTCTTC CASSPPLGGEQFF NA NA TRBJ2-1 TRBV11-2
TGTGCCAGCTCAAGTCGTACAGGGCACACTGAAGCTTTCTTT CASSSRTGHTEAFF NA NA TRBJ1-1 TRBV18
TGCGCCAGCAGCCAAGACCCCGGGACTAGCCGATACGAGCAGTACTTC CASSQDPGTSRYEQYF TRBD2 NA TRBJ2-7 TRBV4-1
TGTGCCAGCAGCTCTACAGGGGGCTCCACAGATACGCAGTATTTT CASSSTGGSTDTQYF TRBD1 NA TRBJ2-3 TRBV7-3
TGTGCCAGCAGGACAGGACAGGGGAACTATGGCTACACCTTC CASRTGQGNYGYTF TRBD1 few TRBJ1-2 TRBV28
TGTGCCAGCAGCATACAGGGGGCCGGGGAAAAACTGTTTTTT CASSIQGAGEKLFF TRBD1 NA TRBJ1-4 TRBV2
TGTGGGTCGAGGGACTCGCTGCAAGAGACCCAGTACTTC CGSRDSLQETQYF NA NA TRBJ2-5 TRBV27
TGTGCCAGCAGTGAAGCGGGAGCTGACTACAATGAGCAGTTCTTC CASSEAGADYNEQFF NA NA TRBJ2-1 TRBV6-1
TGTGCCAGCAGTGAAGCAGCAGGGGTCAAGAACACCGGGGAGCTGTTTTTT CASSEAAGVKNTGELFF NA NA TRBJ2-2 TRBV2
TGTGCCAGCAGCCTGGGTAGAAACTATGGCTACACCTTC CASSLGRNYGYTF NA NA TRBJ1-2 TRBV5-4
TGTGCCAGCACTGGGACAGGGCACGAGCAGTACTTC CASTGTGHEQYF TRBD1 NA TRBJ2-7 TRBV18
TGCAGCGTGGGCCCAGCGGCCTCCTACGAGCAGTACTTC CSVGPAASYEQYF NA NA TRBJ2-7 TRBV29-1
TGTGCCAGCAGTTTCGGGTTCAATCAGCCCCAGCATTTT CASSFGFNQPQHF NA NA TRBJ1-5 TRBV27
TGTGCCAACCAGGGGGGATCCTACGAGCAGTACTTC CANQGGSYEQYF NA NA TRBJ2-7 TRBV6-4
TGTGCCAGCAGCAAAGATAGCTTCTACGAGCAGTACTTC CASSKDSFYEQYF NA NA TRBJ2-7 TRBV21-1
TGTGCCAGTAGTAGAGGGATGGCTGAGCAGTTCTTC CASSRGMAEQFF NA once TRBJ2-1 TRBV19